In its sample, the clone carrying this T cell receptor (beta chain) was seen a few times. This entry is derived from a study of OX40 agonist ivuxolimab in advanced cancers. V was shortened by 4 bases and J by 7 bases, with 20 bases between the two germline ends. This CDR3 contains 16 residues. Germline values: CDR1 KGHSH, CDR2 LQKENI. Assay: immunoSEQ multiplex PCR; the TCRdb copy retains only in-frame clones and omits some. The data contain approximately 10,000 clones, around 74% of them singletons. This TCR was sampled from an adult with an advanced solid tumor such as melanoma, head and neck, liver or kidney cancer. Specimen: CD4+ or CD8+ T cells sorted from blood, collected in a trial of the OX40 agonist ivuxolimab. V usage is TRBV18 and J usage is TRBJ1-5, with a tentative D call TRBD1 (5 bases). The DNA of the CDR3 is TGTGCCAGCTCACTGTCTCCCCGGGACGGATGGCAGCCCCAGCATTTT. It is translated as CASSLSPRDGWQPQHF.